The 6 T cell receptor beta chains in this list originate from one sample, sequenced in a study of blood T cell repertoires in COVID-19. Method: immunoSEQ multiplex PCR; TCRdb's copy keeps in-frame clones and lacks some. The data contain 150,000 to 200,000 clones, approximately 80% of them seen just once; the ten biggest clones take up approximately 11%. Sequenced material: PBMCs or T cells enriched from blood (not recorded which). The receptors were gathered from a man between 45 and 60 years old who had recovered from COVID-19.

This clone showed up just once. Other nucleotide sequences from this sample produce the same CDR3. J is TRBJ2-2 and V is TRBV5-6; 9 positions agree with TRBD1. This CDR3 spans 16 amino acids. The germline gives CDR1 SGHDT, CDR2 YYEEEE. V shed 0 bases, J shed 2 bases, and the junction held 2 bases outside the gene matches. CDR3 loop: CASSLGDRANTGELFF. For the CDR3, the DNA is TGTGCCAGCAGCTTGGGGGACAGGGCCAACACCGGGGAGCTGTTTTTT. Looking up the rest from reference TRBV5-6 and TRBJ2-2 gives the full variable domain: DAGVTQSPTHLIKTRGQQVTLRCSPKSGHDTVSWYQQALGQGPQFIFQYYEEEERQRGNFPDRFSGHQFPNYSSELNVNALLLGDSALYLCASSLGDRANTGELFFGEGSRLTVL.

The chain has TRBV5-4 and TRBJ2-3; 15 bases agree with TRBD2. CDR3 size: 16 residues. V dropped 3 bases and J dropped 7; count of bases not matched to a gene: 6. The germline V gene has CDR1 SGHNT and CDR2 YYREEE (reference sequence). The CDR3 nucleotides are TGTGCCAGCAGCTCCCGGACTAGCGGGGGGGTGCATACGCAGTATTTT. The encoded protein is CASSSRTSGGVHTQYF.

J is TRBJ2-7 and V is TRBV2; 7 nucleotides match TRBD1. This CDR3 spans 14 amino acids. Germline assignment: CDR1 SNHLY and CDR2 FYNNEI. The V and J ends lost 4 bases and 3 bases, in that order; junction bases with no gene match: 6. DNA for the CDR3: TGTGCCAGCAGTGTTCCGGGACAGAACTACGAGCAGTACTTC. It yields the protein CASSVPGQNYEQYF.

The genes are TRBV27 and TRBJ2-5, with 7 bases fitting TRBD2. Germline-derived CDR1 and CDR2 are MNHEY and SMNVEV (reference sequence). With V trimmed by 3 bases and J by 5 bases, 12 bases remained unmatched. This CDR3 has 16 amino acids. The CDR3 bases are TGTGCCAGCAGTTTGGTTGGCGGGAGTCGGTCGGAGACCCAGTACTTC. It encodes CASSLVGGSRSETQYF.

The gene calls are TRBV6-4 and TRBJ2-3, with TRBD2 identical over 7 bases. The CDR3 runs 15 residues. The germline V gene has CDR1 MRHNA and CDR2 SNTAGT. Trimming cost V 2 bases and J 5 bases; bases outside gene matches: 7. CDR3: CASSDPTSPQDTQYF. The CDR3 bases are TGTGCCAGCAGTGACCCGACTAGCCCCCAAGATACGCAGTATTTT.

The chain couples TRBV19 to TRBJ1-1; the D gene is possibly TRBD1 (6 bases). The germline V gene encodes CDR1 LNHDA and CDR2 SQIVND (reference sequence). Trimming stripped 9 bases from V and 0 bases from J, with 8 bases between. This CDR3 spans 12 amino acids. The CDR3 region is CASRGLNTEAFF. The CDR3 DNA reads TGTGCCAGCAGGGGACTGAACACTGAAGCTTTCTTT. The complete variable domain, with remaining parts taken from reference TRBV19 and TRBJ1-1, reads DGGITQSPKYLFRKEGQNVTLSCEQNLNHDAMYWYRQDPGQGLRLIYYSQIVNDFQKGDIAEGYSVSREKKESFPLTVTSAQKNPTAFYLCASRGLNTEAFFGQGTRLTVV.